The clone carrying this T cell receptor beta chain was seen many times. Antigen: not known. J was trimmed by 1 base and V by 2 bases; bases with no gene match: 11. This CDR3 is built from 18 residues. Germline values: CDR1 LGHNT, CDR2 FRNRAP. This record comes from a study of T cell repertoires in cytomegalovirus infection. On the study more broadly: CMV infection and matching HLA type were both indicated by public TCR beta signatures.

One entry per CDR3 protein results from TCRdb running MiXCR on the reads. The sample comprises approximately 990,000 distinct CDR3 sequences, approximately 30% of which are singletons, and about an eighth rests with the top ten. Sequencing used cultured CD8+ T cells from PBMCs, obtained from culture after CMV antigen stimulation. The chain is built from TRBV12-5 and TRBJ2-1; 7 nucleotides match TRBD2. The sequence was collected from a human donor in good health (CMV status not recorded). Some clones in this sample may be carry-over from other donors' samples. CDR3 region: CASGLPKVLADSYNEQFF. The CDR3 bases are TGTGCTAGTGGTTTGCCTAAAGTTCTAGCGGATTCCTACAATGAGCAGTTCTTC.